These T cell receptor beta chains were read from a single sample in a study of shared T cell receptors in the human thymus. Only in-frame clones appear in the TCRdb table, and some are missing; sequencing was by immunoSEQ multiplex PCR. The sample yields some 700,000 clones, 88% seen once. This same sample was also part of a study on human thymus T cells.

The sample comprised thymocytes. The receptors derive from a boy in the first two years of life with a congenital heart defect. Each CDR3 is given with its conserved first and last residue. D genes are given only for firm matches. Clone size is stated in some rows and not others, as once, few, many or a class when expanded.

once,TRBD1,TRBV10-3,TRBJ1-5,CAITRDRGEPQHF,TGTGCCATCACCAGGGACAGGGGCGAGCCCCAGCATTTT
few,NA,TRBV7-2,TRBJ1-1,CASSLADDWGAEAFF,TGTGCCAGCAGCTTAGCCGATGACTGGGGCGCTGAAGCTTTCTTT
NA,NA,TRBV5-4,TRBJ1-2,CASSLPQTTGSPNYGYTF,TGTGCCAGCAGCTTGCCACAAACCACAGGGAGTCCTAACTATGGCTACACCTTC
NA,TRBD2,TRBV7-2,TRBJ2-1,CASSYTLAGGAYNEQFF,TGTGCCAGCAGCTACACATTAGCGGGAGGGGCTTACAATGAGCAGTTCTTC
NA,NA,TRBV7-9,TRBJ1-3,CASSLVEVDRLSGNTIYF,TGTGCCAGCAGCTTAGTCGAAGTTGACAGGCTCTCTGGAAACACCATATATTTT
NA,NA,TRBV25-1,TRBJ1-1,CASSVQGTMNTEAFF,TGTGCCAGCAGTGTACAGGGCACTATGAACACTGAAGCTTTCTTT
NA,TRBD2,TRBV18,TRBJ2-1,CASSLAGDNEQFF,TGTGCCAGCTCACTAGCGGGTGACAATGAGCAGTTCTTC
NA,NA,TRBV5-1,TRBJ1-2,CASSLRQAGANYGYTF,TGCGCCAGCAGCTTGAGGCAGGCAGGGGCTAACTATGGCTACACCTTC
NA,TRBD1,TRBV19,TRBJ2-1,CASSIGQGSGNEQFF,TGTGCCAGTAGTATCGGACAGGGGTCGGGCAATGAGCAGTTCTTC
NA,TRBD1,TRBV28,TRBJ2-2,CASRDSGQGNTGELFF,TGTGCCAGCAGGGACTCGGGACAGGGGAACACCGGGGAGCTGTTTTTT
NA,TRBD1,TRBV4-2,TRBJ1-1,CASSHLTRGQGSEAFF,TGTGCCAGCAGCCATCTAACGCGGGGACAGGGGTCTGAAGCTTTCTTT
NA,NA,TRBV14,TRBJ1-2,CASSQDSSGSYGYTF,TGTGCCAGCAGCCAAGATTCGTCAGGAAGCTATGGCTACACCTTC
once,TRBD1,TRBV19,TRBJ2-3,CASSIFGQGTDTQYF,TGTGCCAGTAGTATCTTCGGACAGGGCACAGATACGCAGTATTTT
NA,NA,TRBV5-6,TRBJ2-3,CASSLALLTDTQYF,TGTGCCAGCAGCTTGGCCCTCCTCACAGATACGCAGTATTTT
NA,TRBD1,TRBV6-5,TRBJ2-5,CASSQTGGEETQYF,TGTGCCAGCAGTCAGACAGGGGGTGAAGAGACCCAGTACTTC
NA,TRBD1,TRBV30,TRBJ2-5,CAWRKTGQGQTQYF,TGTGCCTGGAGGAAAACCGGACAGGGCCAGACCCAGTACTTC
NA,NA,TRBV6-5,TRBJ2-7,CASGRLTYEQYF,TGTGCCAGCGGTCGACTTACCTACGAGCAGTACTTC
NA,NA,TRBV30,TRBJ2-5,CAWSVRRLGGQETQYF,TGTGCCTGGAGTGTACGAAGACTCGGGGGTCAAGAGACCCAGTACTTC
NA,NA,TRBV20-1,TRBJ2-1,CSASRGEQFF,TGCAGTGCTAGCCGGGGGGAGCAGTTCTTC
NA,TRBD1,TRBV18,TRBJ2-5,CASSLLIGQGQTKETQYF,TGTGCCAGCTCACTACTTATAGGACAGGGACAGACGAAAGAGACCCAGTACTTC
few,TRBD2,TRBV5-6,TRBJ2-7,CASSIELAGGYEQYF,TGTGCCAGCAGCATAGAACTAGCGGGAGGCTACGAGCAGTACTTC
NA,NA,TRBV27,TRBJ1-1,CASSLRPEGRGTEAFF,TGTGCCAGCAGTTTAAGGCCCGAAGGGAGGGGCACTGAAGCTTTCTTT
once,NA,TRBV27,TRBJ1-5,CASSLFSRSNQPQHF,TGTGCCAGCAGTTTATTTAGTAGAAGCAATCAGCCCCAGCATTTT
NA,NA,TRBV21-1,TRBJ2-2,CASSKYKKDSANTGELFF,TGTGCCAGCAGCAAGTACAAAAAGGACAGTGCGAACACCGGGGAGCTGTTTTTT
NA,TRBD2,TRBV27,TRBJ2-1,CASSSAGLAGGGYNEQFF,TGTGCCAGCAGTTCCGCGGGACTAGCGGGAGGGGGCTACAATGAGCAGTTCTTC
NA,TRBD2,TRBV4-2,TRBJ2-7,CASSERAGGVSYEQYF,TGTGCCAGCAGCGAACGGGCGGGAGGTGTCTCCTACGAGCAGTACTTC
NA,TRBD2,TRBV5-4,TRBJ2-3,CASGREGRTDTQYF,TGTGCCTCGGGGCGGGAGGGTAGGACAGATACGCAGTATTTT
NA,NA,TRBV15,TRBJ2-7,CATSLSEANEQYF,TGTGCCACCAGTCTTTCGGAGGCCAACGAGCAGTACTTC
NA,TRBD2,TRBV5-1,TRBJ2-7,CAILGLAGGASEQYF,TGCGCCATCCTCGGACTAGCGGGAGGTGCTTCCGAGCAGTACTTC
once,TRBD2,TRBV4-3,TRBJ2-7,CASSPEITSGGCEQYF,TGCGCCAGCAGCCCGGAAATTACTAGCGGGGGTTGCGAGCAGTACTTC
once,NA,TRBV7-7,TRBJ2-2,CASTRQAANTGELFF,TGTGCCAGCACCAGACAGGCCGCGAACACCGGGGAGCTGTTTTTT
NA,TRBD1,TRBV9,TRBJ1-4,CASSPGGPTNEKLFF,TGTGCCAGCAGCCCAGGGGGCCCAACTAATGAAAAACTGTTTTTT
NA,TRBD2,TRBV5-6,TRBJ2-3,CASSLFGGAGVPDTQYF,TGTGCCAGCAGCCTTTTCGGGGGAGCGGGAGTCCCAGATACGCAGTATTTT
NA,NA,TRBV6-1,TRBJ1-5,CASSGRGNGQPQHF,TGTGCCAGCAGTGGGAGGGGAAATGGTCAGCCCCAGCATTTT
NA,NA,TRBV14,TRBJ2-5,CASSPRRVTETQYF,TGTGCCAGCAGTCCACGGCGGGTCACAGAGACCCAGTACTTC
NA,NA,TRBV27,TRBJ2-1,CASRRQGGDNEQFF,TGTGCCAGCCGTCGCCAGGGTGGGGACAATGAGCAGTTCTTC
NA,TRBD2,TRBV11-3,TRBJ2-3,CASSLGVAGESDTQYF,TGTGCCAGCAGCTTAGGGGTAGCGGGAGAATCCGATACGCAGTATTTT
NA,NA,TRBV18,TRBJ1-2,CASSPVGHYNYGYTF,TGTGCCAGCTCACCGGTTGGACACTATAACTATGGCTACACCTTC
NA,NA,TRBV7-2,TRBJ1-1,CASSLGQTNTEAFF,TGTGCCAGCAGCTTAGGACAGACGAACACTGAAGCTTTCTTT
few,TRBD1,TRBV4-1,TRBJ2-3,CASSQDWGQMSQDTQYF,TGCGCCAGCAGCCAAGATTGGGGACAGATGAGTCAAGATACGCAGTATTTT
NA,NA,TRBV6-5,TRBJ2-1,CASSQTGSYNEQFF,TGTGCCAGCAGTCAAACGGGTTCCTACAATGAGCAGTTCTTC
NA,TRBD2,TRBV2,TRBJ2-1,CASSEARTSGRLGANEQFF,TGTGCCAGCAGTGAAGCGAGGACTAGCGGGAGACTTGGGGCCAATGAGCAGTTCTTC
NA,NA,TRBV6-5,TRBJ1-1,CASAPWGGNTEAFF,TGTGCCAGCGCCCCATGGGGGGGGAACACTGAAGCTTTCTTT
NA,TRBD2,TRBV5-1,TRBJ2-3,CASKGPRLAGGLADTQYF,TGCGCCAGCAAGGGGCCGAGACTAGCGGGAGGGTTAGCAGATACGCAGTATTTT